The clone carrying this TCR beta chain was seen more than once but under ten times. The germline V gene encodes CDR1 MNHNS and CDR2 SASEGT. V was trimmed by 2 bases and J by 7 bases, leaving 12 bases between them. The CDR3 sequence is 14 residues long. TCRdb reanalysed the RT-PCR reads using MiXCR and keeps one entry per CDR3 protein. The table records more than 550,000 distinct CDR3 sequences, 12% to 15% of them present only once. The sample consisted of memory CD4+ T cells from blood. The gene calls are TRBV6-1 and TRBJ1-5; a possible D gene is TRBD1 (5 bases). The sequence was obtained from a female donor in good health, serving as a healthy control. CDR3 protein: CASSELGVRQPQHF. CDR3 DNA sequence: TGTGCCAGCAGTGAATTGGGGGTGCGACAGCCCCAGCATTTT.